Below are 26 T cell receptor beta chains sequenced from a single sample in a study of blood T cell repertoires in COVID-19. Method: immunoSEQ multiplex PCR; TCRdb's copy keeps in-frame clones and lacks some. The sample has 100,000 to 150,000 clones; approximately 90% are singletons. Sequences were obtained from peripheral blood. Source of these receptors: a man between 60 and 75 years old with COVID-19, enrolled during active disease.

The chain couples TRBV18 to TRBJ1-4; 9 positions agree with TRBD1. Germline V gene data show CDR1 as KGHSH and CDR2 as LQKENI. V lost 3 bases and J lost 6; bases outside the gene matches: 11. The CDR3 has 17 amino acids. CDR3 DNA: TGTGCCAGCTCACCGCAGGGGCCTGGACAGGGGTATGAAAAACTGTTTTTT. Translation: CASSPQGPGQGYEKLFF. The full variable domain, with the rest looked up from reference TRBV18 and TRBJ1-4, is NAGVMQNPRHLVRRRGQEARLRCSPMKGHSHVYWYRQLPEEGLKFMVYLQKENIIDESGMPKERFSAEFPKEGPSILRIQQVVRGDSAAYFCASSPQGPGQGYEKLFFGSGTQLSVL.

This rearrangement joins TRBV3-1 (or the pseudogene TRBV3-2) to TRBJ2-7; possible D gene TRBD1, 8 bases. The germline CDR1 and CDR2 sequences are LGHDT and YNNKEL (reference sequence). The CDR3 extends over 15 amino acids. Deletions cut 1 base from V and 7 bases from J, with 17 bases between. CDR3 in DNA: TGTGCCAGCAGCCAAGCGGGGGGACAGGTCGAAGAGCAGTACTTC. Translating it yields CASSQAGGQVEEQYF.

V usage is TRBV5-1 and J usage is TRBJ1-5; TRBD1 is a possible D gene (5 bases). Per the germline V gene, CDR1 is SGHRS and CDR2 is YFSETQ. Trimming shortened V by 5 bases and J by 0 bases, and 9 bases separated the two germline ends. The CDR3 length is 14 residues. Written as DNA, the CDR3 is TGCGCCAGCAGTAAAGGGGATAGCAATCAGCCCCAGCATTTT. This codes for CASSKGDSNQPQHF.

The rearrangement uses TRBV12-3 or TRBV12-4 and TRBJ1-2; the match to TRBD1 covers 7 bases. The CDR3 has 11 residues. Unmatched junction bases numbered 3, after V lost 4 bases and J lost 10 bases. CDR3 sequence reads: CASSSDRDYTF. CDR3 DNA sequence: TGTGCCAGCAGTTCCGACAGGGACTACACCTTC.

The sample holds a few counts of this clone. The chain is built from TRBV5-1 and TRBJ1-1; 8 positions match TRBD1. The germline gives CDR1 SGHRS, CDR2 YFSETQ. The CDR3 spans 14 residues. V lost 2 bases to trimming and J lost 3 bases; unmatched junction nucleotides: 3. The CDR3 is CASSFQGAYTEAFF. The CDR3 DNA sequence: TGCGCCAGCAGCTTCCAGGGGGCATACACTGAAGCTTTCTTT.

The chain uses TRBV7-9 and TRBJ1-2, with D unresolved. V was cut by 5 bases and J by 8 bases, with 12 bases left in between. The CDR3 is made up of 12 amino acids. Per the germline V gene, CDR1 is SEHNR and CDR2 is FQNEAQ (reference sequence). The CDR3, as DNA: TGTGCCAGCAGCCCTGATGAGAGAGGCTACACCTTC. Protein sequence: CASSPDERGYTF.

The chain recombines TRBV4-2 with TRBJ1-5; D is unclear. Germline V lookup: CDR1 LGHNA, CDR2 YNFKEQ. The CDR3 has 17 amino acids. The germline V and J ends were trimmed by 0 bases and 5 bases, with 17 bases remaining between them. The CDR3 region is CASSQDLDSTNYQPQHF. DNA of the CDR3: TGTGCCAGCAGCCAAGATCTCGACTCCACAAATTATCAGCCCCAGCATTTT.

The V gene is TRBV29-1, the J gene TRBJ1-1, with a tentative D call TRBD1 (5 bases). CDR1 and CDR2 (germline): SQVTM, ANQGSEA. This CDR3 has 12 amino acids. V was clipped by 7 bases and J by 3 bases, with 12 bases between them. The CDR3 loop reads CSGKVGDTEAFF. The DNA for the CDR3 is TGCAGCGGTAAAGTAGGGGACACTGAAGCTTTCTTT.

V is TRBV5-1 and J is TRBJ1-6, with a possible D match to TRBD1 (6 bases). Germline V gene data show CDR1 as SGHRS and CDR2 as YFSETQ. V was clipped by 0 bases and J by 7 bases, with 11 bases between them. The CDR3 is 15 residues long. This chain's CDR3 is CASSLEQGLNSPLHF. CDR3 coding DNA: TGCGCCAGCAGCTTGGAACAGGGTTTGAATTCACCCCTCCACTTT.

The chain recombines TRBV3-1 (or the pseudogene TRBV3-2) with TRBJ2-1; 12 bases agree with TRBD2. This CDR3 is built from 17 residues. V lost 1 base and J lost 8; bases outside the gene matches: 9. Looked up from germline, CDR1 is LGHDT and CDR2 is YNNKEL (reference sequence). The CDR3 bases are TGTGCCAGCAGCCAAGGTCCTAGCGGGGGGGTTTCGGATGAGCAGTTCTTC. Translating it yields CASSQGPSGGVSDEQFF.

This chain links TRBV30 with TRBJ1-1; TRBD1 might be the D (6 bases). The germline V and J ends were trimmed by 2 bases and 8 bases, with 18 bases remaining between them. This CDR3 has 14 amino acids. Germline CDR1 reads GTSNPN; CDR2 reads SVGIG (reference sequence). The CDR3 reads CAWSMVAGAGEAFF. The DNA for the CDR3 is TGTGCCTGGAGTATGGTGGCGGGGGCGGGGGAAGCTTTCTTT.

The V gene is TRBV27, the J gene TRBJ1-5; 7 bases fit TRBD1. The V gene's germline CDR1 is MNHEY and CDR2 SMNVEV (reference sequence). This CDR3 has 13 residues. V lost 5 bases and J lost 6; bases outside the gene matches: 4. This CDR3 reads CASSDRVFQPQHF. The CDR3 coding sequence is TGTGCCAGCAGTGACAGGGTTTTTCAGCCCCAGCATTTT.

The CDR3 coding sequence is TGCGCCAGCAGCACCCAGGGTTACACTGAAGCTTTCTTT. It encodes CASSTQGYTEAFF. The rearrangement joins TRBV5-1 to TRBJ1-1; possible D gene TRBD1, 5 bases. CDR1 and CDR2 from the germline V gene are SGHRS and YFSETQ. Trimming stripped 4 bases from V and 3 bases from J, with 10 bases between. The CDR3 loop spans 13 amino acids.

The chain carries TRBV11-3 and TRBJ2-2; TRBD1 might be the D (5 bases). The V gene's germline CDR1 is SGHNT and CDR2 YENEEA. The CDR3 runs 14 residues. The V end lost 3 bases, the J end lost 4 bases, and 9 bases lay between the germline ends. CDR3 protein: CASSLGRATGELFF. Here the CDR3 DNA reads TGTGCCAGCAGCTTGGGCAGGGCCACCGGGGAGCTGTTTTTT.

The rearrangement links TRBV19 to TRBJ1-1; D is perhaps TRBD1 (5 bases). Germline V lookup: CDR1 LNHDA, CDR2 SQIVND (reference sequence). The CDR3 covers 14 residues. Trimming pared 7 bases from V and 1 base from J, leaving 13 bases between. The CDR3 nucleotides read TGTGCCAGTATCGCGGGACGTTGGAACACTGAAGCTTTCTTT. It codes for CASIAGRWNTEAFF.

The gene calls are TRBV7-3 and TRBJ1-2, with D possibly TRBD1 on 5 matching bases. Deletions cut 5 bases from V and 0 bases from J, with 10 bases between. From germline, CDR1 is SGHTA and CDR2 FQGTGA. The CDR3 totals 14 residues. The CDR3 DNA reads TGTGCCAGCAGCCCCGGACACTCTAACTATGGCTACACCTTC. This codes for CASSPGHSNYGYTF.

V is TRBV9 and J is TRBJ2-4; D perhaps matches TRBD2 (6 bases). V lost 4 bases and J 0 bases, leaving 17 bases between the germline ends. Germline V gene lookup returns CDR1 SGDLS and CDR2 YYNGEE. The CDR3 is 17 amino acids. The CDR3 sequence is CASSPRTGTLAKNIQYF. The CDR3 DNA is TGTGCCAGCAGCCCAAGAACCGGGACTCTAGCCAAAAACATTCAGTACTTC.

This rearrangement joins TRBV6-5 to TRBJ1-2; 12 nucleotides line up with TRBD1. Trimming removed 6 bases from V and 4 bases from J; junction bases left unmatched: 3. This CDR3 comprises 14 residues. CDR1 MNHEY and CDR2 SVGAGI come from the germline V gene. The CDR3: CASRGTGGFYGYTF. CDR3 bases: TGTGCCAGCAGAGGGACAGGGGGCTTCTATGGCTACACCTTC.

The chain links TRBV14 to TRBJ2-7; a possible D gene is TRBD1 (5 bases). This CDR3 contains 12 residues. Trimming took 3 bases from V and 4 from J, leaving 7 bases between them. Germline V gives CDR1 SGHDN, CDR2 FVKESK. The CDR3 DNA sequence: TGTGCCAGCAGCCACCAGGGTTACGAGCAGTACTTC. Amino acids: CASSHQGYEQYF.

This clone was seen once. This chain uses TRBV30 with TRBJ1-1, with 9 bases that match TRBD1. The CDR3 is made up of 13 amino acids. Germline CDR1 and CDR2: GTSNPN and SVGIG (reference sequence). V gave up 7 bases and J gave up 2 bases; unmatched junction bases: 5. The CDR3 here is CAYGTGINTEAFF. The CDR3, as DNA: TGTGCCTACGGGACAGGGATCAACACTGAAGCTTTCTTT. Full variable domain (missing parts from reference TRBV30 and TRBJ1-1): SQTIHQWPATLVQPVGSPLSLECTVEGTSNPNLYWYRQAAGRGLQLLFYSVGIGQISSEVPQNLSASRPQDRQFILSSKKLLLSDSGFYLCAYGTGINTEAFFGQGTRLTVV.

The chain recombines TRBV28 with TRBJ1-2; no clear D. The V end lost 7 bases, the J end lost 1 base, and 13 bases lay between the germline ends. Germline CDR1 reads MDHEN; CDR2 reads SYDVKM. CDR3 length: 14 residues. The CDR3 DNA sequence: TGTGCCAGCAACCCTGGTGGCAGTAACTATGGCTACACCTTC. It codes for CASNPGGSNYGYTF.

The chain carries TRBV2 and TRBJ1-1; the match to TRBD1 covers 8 bases. The CDR3 has 13 residues. Per the germline V gene, CDR1 is SNHLY and CDR2 is FYNNEI. V was clipped by 4 bases and J by 7 bases; unmatched bases: 5. CDR3 amino acids: CASSVAGGVEAFF. In nucleotides, the CDR3 is TGTGCCAGCAGTGTGGCAGGGGGCGTTGAAGCTTTCTTT.

The chain recombines TRBV6-5 with TRBJ1-1; 8 nucleotides align to TRBD1. V lost 6 bases to trimming and J lost 3 bases; unmatched junction nucleotides: 6. The CDR3 is 14 residues long. Germline loops: CDR1 MNHEY, CDR2 SVGAGI. The CDR3 spells CASSWTGRDTEAFF. In nucleotides, the CDR3 is TGTGCCAGCAGCTGGACAGGGCGGGACACTGAAGCTTTCTTT.

The V call is TRBV5-1, the J call TRBJ2-1; weak D call: TRBD1 (6 bases). CDR1 is SGHRS and CDR2 is YFSETQ in the germline V gene. The V and J ends lost 0 bases and 0 bases respectively, with 10 bases between them. The CDR3 covers 16 residues. The CDR3 loop reads CASSLDGTSSYNEQFF. As DNA, the CDR3 is TGCGCCAGCAGCTTGGATGGGACAAGCTCCTACAATGAGCAGTTCTTC.

J is TRBJ2-7 and V is TRBV18, with 7 bases identical to TRBD2. The CDR3 spans 15 residues. CDR1 is KGHSH, CDR2 LQKENI, per germline. The V and J ends lost 6 bases and 2 bases, in that order; junction bases with no gene match: 10. The CDR3 sequence is CASSPVGGLTYEQYF. The CDR3, as DNA: TGTGCCAGCTCGCCTGTGGGGGGACTAACCTACGAGCAGTACTTC.

This chain connects TRBV19 to TRBJ2-3, with D unclear. The V end lost 3 bases, the J end lost 2 bases, and 9 bases lay between the germline ends. Germline V gene sequence: CDR1 LNHDA, CDR2 SQIVND (reference sequence). This CDR3 is 14 amino acids long. The CDR3 sequence is CASSIRDNTDTQYF. In DNA form, the CDR3 reads TGTGCCAGTAGTATCAGAGACAACACAGATACGCAGTATTTT.